This TCR beta chain stems from a study of blood T cell repertoires in COVID-19. Study summary: Acute and convalescent COVID-19 samples came from the United States, Italy and Spain. In each case, the material was cDNA or gDNA derived from T cells, B-cell-depleted T cells, or PBMCs.

The authors' processing: Amplification with reference gene primers provided the estimates of nucleated cell counts. Data came from immunoSEQ multiplex PCR; TCRdb stores just in-frame clones and leaves some out. V, J and clone size were drawn from that table, and D and trimming were deduced from the DNA. Found here are 76,000 or so clones, roughly nine tenths of them singletons; the top ten hold approximately 17%. The germline V gene encodes CDR1 SNHLY and CDR2 FYNNEI. The CDR3 is made up of 13 amino acids. The V gene end was trimmed by 6 bases and the J gene end by 4 bases; junction bases not matched to a gene: 4.

The J gene is TRBJ2-5, the V gene TRBV2, with 8 bases matching TRBD2. This TCR derives from a man older than 75 in a cohort sampled during active COVID-19. Material: peripheral blood. CDR3 loop: CASSKSGGETQYF. The CDR3 DNA follows: TGTGCCAGCAGCAAAAGCGGGGGAGAGACCCAGTACTTC.